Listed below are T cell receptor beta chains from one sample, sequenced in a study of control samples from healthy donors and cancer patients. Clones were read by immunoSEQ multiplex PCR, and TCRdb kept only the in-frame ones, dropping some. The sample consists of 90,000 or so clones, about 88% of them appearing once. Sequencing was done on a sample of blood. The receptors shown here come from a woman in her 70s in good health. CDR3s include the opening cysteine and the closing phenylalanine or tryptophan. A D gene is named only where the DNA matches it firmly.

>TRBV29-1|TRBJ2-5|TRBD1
CSVEPMDRGQETQYF
TGCAGCGTTGAACCTATGGACAGGGGCCAAGAGACCCAGTACTTC
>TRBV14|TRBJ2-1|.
CASSQNLGIGGRGNEQFF
TGTGCCAGCAGCCAGAACCTAGGGATCGGGGGCCGAGGGAATGAGCAGTTCTTC
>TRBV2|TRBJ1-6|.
CASSEGGGSPLHF
TGTGCCAGCAGTGAGGGGGGAGGATCACCCCTCCACTTT
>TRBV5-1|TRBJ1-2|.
CASSLDRNYGYTF
TGCGCCAGCAGCTTGGACAGGAACTATGGCTACACCTTC
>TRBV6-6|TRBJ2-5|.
CASTLPQETQYF
TGTGCCAGCACCTTACCCCAAGAGACCCAGTACTTC
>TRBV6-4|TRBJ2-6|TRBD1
CASSGTGGSGANVLTF
TGTGCCAGCAGTGGGACAGGGGGCTCTGGGGCCAACGTCCTGACTTTC
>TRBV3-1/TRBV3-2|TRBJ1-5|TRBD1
CASSHGTGEDQPQHF
TGTGCCAGCAGCCACGGGACAGGGGAGGATCAGCCCCAGCATTTT
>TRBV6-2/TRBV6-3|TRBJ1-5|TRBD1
CASSYGGTGAVQPQHF
TGTGCCAGCAGTTATGGGGGGACAGGGGCGGTTCAGCCCCAGCATTTT
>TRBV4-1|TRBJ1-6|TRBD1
CASSQTGTVNSPLHF
TGCGCCAGCAGCCAGACCGGGACAGTCAATTCACCCCTCCACTTT
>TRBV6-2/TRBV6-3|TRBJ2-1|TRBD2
CASSQGLARAEQFF
TGTGCCAGCAGTCAGGGACTAGCGCGTGCTGAGCAGTTCTTC
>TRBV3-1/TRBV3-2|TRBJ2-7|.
CASSQEGWTRNEQYF
TGTGCCAGCAGCCAAGAGGGATGGACGCGGAACGAGCAGTACTTC